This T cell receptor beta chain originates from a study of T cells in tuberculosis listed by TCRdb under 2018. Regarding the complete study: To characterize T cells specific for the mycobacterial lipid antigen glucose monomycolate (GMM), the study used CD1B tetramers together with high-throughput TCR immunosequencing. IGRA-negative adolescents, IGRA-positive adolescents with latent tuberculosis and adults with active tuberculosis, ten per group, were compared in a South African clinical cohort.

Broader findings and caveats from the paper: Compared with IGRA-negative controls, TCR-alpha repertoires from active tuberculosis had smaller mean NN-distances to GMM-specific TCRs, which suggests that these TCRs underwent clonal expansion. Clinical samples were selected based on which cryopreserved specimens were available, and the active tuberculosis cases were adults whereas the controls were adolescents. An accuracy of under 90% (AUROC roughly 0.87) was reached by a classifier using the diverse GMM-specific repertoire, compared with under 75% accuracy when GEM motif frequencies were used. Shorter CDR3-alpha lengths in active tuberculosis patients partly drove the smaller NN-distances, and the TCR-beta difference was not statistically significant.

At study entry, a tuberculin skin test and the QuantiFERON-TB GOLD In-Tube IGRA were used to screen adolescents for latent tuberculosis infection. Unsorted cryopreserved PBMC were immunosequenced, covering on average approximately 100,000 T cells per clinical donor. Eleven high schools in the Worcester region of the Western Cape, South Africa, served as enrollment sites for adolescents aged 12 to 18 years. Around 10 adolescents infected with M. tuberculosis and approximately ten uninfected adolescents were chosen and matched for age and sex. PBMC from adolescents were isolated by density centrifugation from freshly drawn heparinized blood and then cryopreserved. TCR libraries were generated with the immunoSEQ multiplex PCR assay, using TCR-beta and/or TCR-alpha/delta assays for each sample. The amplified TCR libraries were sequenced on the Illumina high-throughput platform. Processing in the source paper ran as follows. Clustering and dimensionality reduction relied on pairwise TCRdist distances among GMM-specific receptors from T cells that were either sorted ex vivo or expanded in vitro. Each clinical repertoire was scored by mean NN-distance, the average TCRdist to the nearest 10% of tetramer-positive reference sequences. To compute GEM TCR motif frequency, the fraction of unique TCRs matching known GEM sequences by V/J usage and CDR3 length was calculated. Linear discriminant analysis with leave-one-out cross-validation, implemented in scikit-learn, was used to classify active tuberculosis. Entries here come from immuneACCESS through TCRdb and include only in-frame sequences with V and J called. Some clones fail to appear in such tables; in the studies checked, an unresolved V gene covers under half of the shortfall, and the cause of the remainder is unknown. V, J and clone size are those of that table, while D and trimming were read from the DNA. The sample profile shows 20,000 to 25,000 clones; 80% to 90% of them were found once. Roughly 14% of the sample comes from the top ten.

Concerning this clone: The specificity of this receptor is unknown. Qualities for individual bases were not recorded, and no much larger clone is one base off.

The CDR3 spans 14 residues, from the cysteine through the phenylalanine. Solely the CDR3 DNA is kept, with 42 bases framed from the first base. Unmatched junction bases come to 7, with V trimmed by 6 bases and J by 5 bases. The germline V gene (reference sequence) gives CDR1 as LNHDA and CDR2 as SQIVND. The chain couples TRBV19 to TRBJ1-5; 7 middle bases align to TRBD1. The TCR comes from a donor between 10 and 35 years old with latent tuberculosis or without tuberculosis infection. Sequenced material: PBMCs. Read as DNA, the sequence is TGTGCCAGTAGCTCAGAGACAGGGTATCAGCCCCAGCATTTT. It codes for CASSSETGYQPQHF.